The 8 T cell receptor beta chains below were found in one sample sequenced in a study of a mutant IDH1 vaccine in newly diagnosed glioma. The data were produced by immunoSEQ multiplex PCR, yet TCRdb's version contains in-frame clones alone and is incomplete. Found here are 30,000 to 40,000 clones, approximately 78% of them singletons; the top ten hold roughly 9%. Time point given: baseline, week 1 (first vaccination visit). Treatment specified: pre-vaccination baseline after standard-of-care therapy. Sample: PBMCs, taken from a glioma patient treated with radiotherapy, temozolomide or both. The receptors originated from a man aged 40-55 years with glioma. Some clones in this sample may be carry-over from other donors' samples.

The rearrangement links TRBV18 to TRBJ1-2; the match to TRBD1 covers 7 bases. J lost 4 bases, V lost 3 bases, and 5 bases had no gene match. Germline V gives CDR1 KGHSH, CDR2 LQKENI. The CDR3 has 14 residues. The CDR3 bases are TGTGCCAGCTCACCCAGGGACAGAACCTATGGCTACACCTTC. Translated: CASSPRDRTYGYTF.

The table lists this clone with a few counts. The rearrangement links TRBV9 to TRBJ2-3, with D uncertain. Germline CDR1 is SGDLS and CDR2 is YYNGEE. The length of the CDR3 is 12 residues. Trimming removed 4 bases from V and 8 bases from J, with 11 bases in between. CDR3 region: CASSSSSRTQYF. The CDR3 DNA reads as TGTGCCAGCAGCTCTAGTAGTCGTACGCAGTATTTT.

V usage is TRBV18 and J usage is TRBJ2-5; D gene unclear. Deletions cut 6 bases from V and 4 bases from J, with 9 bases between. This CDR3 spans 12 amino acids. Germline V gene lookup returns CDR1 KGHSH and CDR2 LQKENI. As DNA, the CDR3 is TGTGCCAGCTCTAACACGGGAGAGACCCAGTACTTC. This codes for CASSNTGETQYF.

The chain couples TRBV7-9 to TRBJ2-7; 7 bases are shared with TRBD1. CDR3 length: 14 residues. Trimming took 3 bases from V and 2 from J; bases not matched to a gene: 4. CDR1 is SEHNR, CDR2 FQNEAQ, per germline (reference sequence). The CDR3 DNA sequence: TGTGCCAGCAGCTTTCCGGACAGGCCCTACGAGCAGTACTTC. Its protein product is CASSFPDRPYEQYF.

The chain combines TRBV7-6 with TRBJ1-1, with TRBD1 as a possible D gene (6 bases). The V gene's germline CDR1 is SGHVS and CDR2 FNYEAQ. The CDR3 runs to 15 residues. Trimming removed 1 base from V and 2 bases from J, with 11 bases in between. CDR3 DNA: TGTGCCAGCAGCTTAGTCACGGACAGCAACACTGAAGCTTTCTTT. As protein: CASSLVTDSNTEAFF.

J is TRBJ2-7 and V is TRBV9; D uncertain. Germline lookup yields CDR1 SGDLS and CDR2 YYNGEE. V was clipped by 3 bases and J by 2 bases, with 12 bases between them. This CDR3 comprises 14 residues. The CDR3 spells CASSAMTGTYEQYF. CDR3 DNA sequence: TGTGCCAGCAGCGCTATGACGGGTACCTACGAGCAGTACTTC.

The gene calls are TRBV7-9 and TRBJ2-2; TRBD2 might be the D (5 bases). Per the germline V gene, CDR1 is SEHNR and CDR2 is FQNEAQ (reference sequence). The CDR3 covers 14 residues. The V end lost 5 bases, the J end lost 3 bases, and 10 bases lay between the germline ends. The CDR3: CASSPWRDTGELFF. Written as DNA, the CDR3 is TGTGCCAGCAGCCCCTGGCGGGACACCGGGGAGCTGTTTTTT.

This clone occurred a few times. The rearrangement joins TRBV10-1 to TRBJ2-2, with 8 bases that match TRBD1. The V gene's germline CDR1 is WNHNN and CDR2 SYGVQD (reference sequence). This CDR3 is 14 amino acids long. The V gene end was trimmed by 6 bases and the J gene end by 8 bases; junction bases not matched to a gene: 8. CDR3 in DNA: TGCGCCAGCAGGCCGGGACAGGACTGGGGGGAGCTGTTTTTT. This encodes CASRPGQDWGELFF.